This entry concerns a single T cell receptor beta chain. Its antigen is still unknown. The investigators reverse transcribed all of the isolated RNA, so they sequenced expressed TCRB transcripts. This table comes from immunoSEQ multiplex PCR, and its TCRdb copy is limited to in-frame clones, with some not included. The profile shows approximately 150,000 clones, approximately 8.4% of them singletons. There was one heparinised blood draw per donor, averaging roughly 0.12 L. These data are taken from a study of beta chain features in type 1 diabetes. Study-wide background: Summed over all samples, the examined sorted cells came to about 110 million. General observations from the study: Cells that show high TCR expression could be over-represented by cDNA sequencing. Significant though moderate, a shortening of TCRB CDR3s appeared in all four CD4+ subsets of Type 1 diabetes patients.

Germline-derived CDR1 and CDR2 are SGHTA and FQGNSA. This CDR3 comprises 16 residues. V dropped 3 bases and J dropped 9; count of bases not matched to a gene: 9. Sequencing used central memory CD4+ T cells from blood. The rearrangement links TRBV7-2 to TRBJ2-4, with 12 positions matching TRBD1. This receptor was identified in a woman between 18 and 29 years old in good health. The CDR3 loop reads CASSFLGQGAVVIQYF. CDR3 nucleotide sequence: TGTGCCAGCAGCTTCCTGGGACAGGGGGCGGTAGTCATTCAGTACTTC.